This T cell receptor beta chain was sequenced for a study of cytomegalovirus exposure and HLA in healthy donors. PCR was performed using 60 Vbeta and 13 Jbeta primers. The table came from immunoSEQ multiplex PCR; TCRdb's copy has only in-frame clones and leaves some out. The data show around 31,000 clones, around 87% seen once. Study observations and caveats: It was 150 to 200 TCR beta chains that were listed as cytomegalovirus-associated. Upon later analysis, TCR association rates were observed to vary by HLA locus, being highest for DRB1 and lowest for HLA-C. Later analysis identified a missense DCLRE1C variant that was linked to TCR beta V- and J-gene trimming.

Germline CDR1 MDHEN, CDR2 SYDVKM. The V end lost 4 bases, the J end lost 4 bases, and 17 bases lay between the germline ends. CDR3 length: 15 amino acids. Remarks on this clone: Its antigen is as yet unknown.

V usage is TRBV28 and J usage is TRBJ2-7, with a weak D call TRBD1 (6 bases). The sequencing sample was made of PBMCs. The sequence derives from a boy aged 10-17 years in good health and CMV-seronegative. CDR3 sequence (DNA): TGTGCCAGCAGTTCAGACCATGGGGGCCGTTACGAGCAGTACTTC. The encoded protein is CASSSDHGGRYEQYF.